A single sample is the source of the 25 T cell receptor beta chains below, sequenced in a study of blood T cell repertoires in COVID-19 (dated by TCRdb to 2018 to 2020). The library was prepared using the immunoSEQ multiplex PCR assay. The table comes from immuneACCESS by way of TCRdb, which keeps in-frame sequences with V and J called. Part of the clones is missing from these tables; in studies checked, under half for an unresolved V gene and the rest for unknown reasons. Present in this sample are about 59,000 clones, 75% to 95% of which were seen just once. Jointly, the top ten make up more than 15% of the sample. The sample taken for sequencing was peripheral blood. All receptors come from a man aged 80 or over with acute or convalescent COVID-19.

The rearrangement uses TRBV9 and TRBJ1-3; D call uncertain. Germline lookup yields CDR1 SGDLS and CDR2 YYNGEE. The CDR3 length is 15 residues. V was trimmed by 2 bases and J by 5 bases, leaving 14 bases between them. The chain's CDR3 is CASSVENSPRNTIYF. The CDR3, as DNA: TGTGCCAGCAGCGTTGAGAACAGCCCCAGAAACACCATATATTTT.

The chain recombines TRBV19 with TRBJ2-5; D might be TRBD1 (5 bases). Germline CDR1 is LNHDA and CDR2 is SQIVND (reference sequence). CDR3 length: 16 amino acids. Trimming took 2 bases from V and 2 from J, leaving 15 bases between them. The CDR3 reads CASSITSEPGQETQYF. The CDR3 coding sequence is TGTGCCAGTAGTATAACCTCAGAGCCAGGGCAAGAGACCCAGTACTTC.

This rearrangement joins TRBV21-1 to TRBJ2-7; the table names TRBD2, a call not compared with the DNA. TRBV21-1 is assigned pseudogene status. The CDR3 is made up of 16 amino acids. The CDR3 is CASSPERRAGAYEQYF. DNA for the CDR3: TGTGCCAGCAGCCCTGAACGGCGGGCAGGAGCCTACGAGCAGTACTTC.

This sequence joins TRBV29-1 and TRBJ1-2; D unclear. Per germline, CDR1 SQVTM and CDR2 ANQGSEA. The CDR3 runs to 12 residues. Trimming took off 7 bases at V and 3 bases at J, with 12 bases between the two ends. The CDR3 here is CSAGEGDYGYTF. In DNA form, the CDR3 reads TGCAGCGCCGGGGAGGGTGACTATGGCTACACCTTC.

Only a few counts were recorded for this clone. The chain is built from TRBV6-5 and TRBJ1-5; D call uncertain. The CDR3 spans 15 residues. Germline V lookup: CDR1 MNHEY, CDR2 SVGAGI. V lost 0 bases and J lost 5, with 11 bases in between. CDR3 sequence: CASSYSTGSDQPQHF. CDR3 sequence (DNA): TGTGCCAGCAGTTACTCGACCGGGTCCGATCAGCCCCAGCATTTT.

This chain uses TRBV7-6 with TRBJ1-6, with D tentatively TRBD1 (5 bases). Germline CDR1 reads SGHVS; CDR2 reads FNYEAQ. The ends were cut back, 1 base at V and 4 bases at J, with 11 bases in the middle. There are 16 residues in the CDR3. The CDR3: CASSLERAGYNSPLHF. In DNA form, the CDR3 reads TGTGCCAGCAGCTTAGAAAGAGCAGGGTATAATTCACCCCTCCACTTT.

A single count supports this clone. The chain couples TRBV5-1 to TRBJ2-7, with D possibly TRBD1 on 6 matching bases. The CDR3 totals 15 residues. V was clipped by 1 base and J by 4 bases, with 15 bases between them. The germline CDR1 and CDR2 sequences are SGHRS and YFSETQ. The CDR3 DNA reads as TGCGCCAGCAGCTTGCCGATGGACAGTAGGTACGAGCAGTACTTC. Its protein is CASSLPMDSRYEQYF. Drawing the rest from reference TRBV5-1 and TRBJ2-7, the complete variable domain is KAGVTQTPRYLIKTRGQQVTLSCSPISGHRSVSWYQQTPGQGLQFLFEYFSETQRNKGNFPGRFSGRQFSNSRSEMNVSTLELGDSALYLCASSLPMDSRYEQYFGPGTRLTVT.

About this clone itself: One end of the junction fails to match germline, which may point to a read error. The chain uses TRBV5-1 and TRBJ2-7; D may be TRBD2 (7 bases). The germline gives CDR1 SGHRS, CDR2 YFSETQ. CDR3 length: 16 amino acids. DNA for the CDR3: TGCGCCAGCAGGTTGGGGGGGCTTTCCCCTGGAGACGAGCAGTACTTC. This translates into CASRLGGLSPGDEQYF.

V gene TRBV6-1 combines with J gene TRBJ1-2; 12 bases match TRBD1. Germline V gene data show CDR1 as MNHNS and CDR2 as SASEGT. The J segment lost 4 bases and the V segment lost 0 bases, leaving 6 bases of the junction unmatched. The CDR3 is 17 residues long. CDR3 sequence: CASSEAGTGGPSYGYTF. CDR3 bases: TGTGCCAGCAGTGAAGCCGGGACAGGGGGCCCCAGCTATGGCTACACCTTC.

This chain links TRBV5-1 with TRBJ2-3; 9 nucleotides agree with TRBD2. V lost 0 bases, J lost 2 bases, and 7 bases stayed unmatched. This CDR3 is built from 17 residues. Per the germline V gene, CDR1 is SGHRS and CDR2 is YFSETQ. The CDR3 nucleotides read TGCGCCAGCAGCTTGGGCTCTGCGGGGGGGTTCACAGATACGCAGTATTTT. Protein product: CASSLGSAGGFTDTQYF.

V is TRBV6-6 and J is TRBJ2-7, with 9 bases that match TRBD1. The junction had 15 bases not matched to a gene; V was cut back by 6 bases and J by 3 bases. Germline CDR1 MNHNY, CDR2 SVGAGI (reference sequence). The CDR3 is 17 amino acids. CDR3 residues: CASSRRTGTGKVYEQYF. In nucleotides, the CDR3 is TGTGCCAGCAGCCGACGTACCGGGACAGGGAAGGTCTACGAGCAGTACTTC.

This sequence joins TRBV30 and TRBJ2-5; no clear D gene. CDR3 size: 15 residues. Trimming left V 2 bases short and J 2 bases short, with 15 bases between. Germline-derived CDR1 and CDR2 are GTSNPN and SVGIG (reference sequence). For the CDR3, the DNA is TGTGCCTGGAGTCTGATACGGCAACTACAAGAGACCCAGTACTTC. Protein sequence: CAWSLIRQLQETQYF.

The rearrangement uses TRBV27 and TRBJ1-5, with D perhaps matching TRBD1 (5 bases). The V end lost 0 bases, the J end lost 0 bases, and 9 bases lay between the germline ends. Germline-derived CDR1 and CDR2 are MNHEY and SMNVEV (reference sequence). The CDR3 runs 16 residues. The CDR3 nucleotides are TGTGCCAGCAGTTTATCTAGACAGTCTAGCAATCAGCCCCAGCATTTT. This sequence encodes CASSLSRQSSNQPQHF.

The CDR3 DNA is TGTGCCAGCAGCCAAGGGGGTGTAGGTGTAGATGGCTACACCTTC. Protein product: CASSQGGVGVDGYTF. This chain links TRBV2 with TRBJ1-2, with D possibly being TRBD1 (6 bases). Germline V gives CDR1 SNHLY, CDR2 FYNNEI. Trimming pared 6 bases from V and 6 bases from J, leaving 20 bases between. The CDR3 runs to 15 residues.

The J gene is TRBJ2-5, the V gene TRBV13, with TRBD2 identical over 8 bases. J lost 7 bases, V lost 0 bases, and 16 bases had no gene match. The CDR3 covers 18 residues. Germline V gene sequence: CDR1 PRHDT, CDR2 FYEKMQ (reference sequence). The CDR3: CASSLGVGSGAPGWTQYF. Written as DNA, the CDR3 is TGTGCCAGCAGCTTAGGGGTGGGTAGCGGGGCTCCCGGATGGACCCAGTACTTC.

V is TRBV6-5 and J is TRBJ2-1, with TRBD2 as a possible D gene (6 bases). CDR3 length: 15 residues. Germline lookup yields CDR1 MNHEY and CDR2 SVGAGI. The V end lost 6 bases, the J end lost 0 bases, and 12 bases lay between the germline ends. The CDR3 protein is CASSLALTSYNEQFF. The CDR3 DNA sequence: TGTGCCAGCAGCCTAGCGCTTACCTCCTACAATGAGCAGTTCTTC.

Written as DNA, the CDR3 is TGTGCCAGCAGCCTTATCTCCGGGACAGGCGGAGGACGGCTGTTTTTT. This codes for CASSLISGTGGGRLFF. The rearrangement joins TRBV7-9 to TRBJ1-4, with 8 bases that match TRBD1. This CDR3 is 16 amino acids long. Unmatched junction bases numbered 19, after V lost 5 bases and J lost 14 bases. Germline CDR1 reads SEHNR; CDR2 reads FQNEAQ (reference sequence).

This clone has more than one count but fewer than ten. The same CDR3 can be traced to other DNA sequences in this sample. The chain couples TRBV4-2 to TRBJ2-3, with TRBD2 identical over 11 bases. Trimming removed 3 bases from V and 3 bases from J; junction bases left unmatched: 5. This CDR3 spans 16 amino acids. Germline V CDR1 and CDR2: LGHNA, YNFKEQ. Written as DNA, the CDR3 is TGTGCCAGCAGCCAGGCACTAGCGGGGGATACAGATACGCAGTATTTT. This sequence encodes CASSQALAGDTDTQYF.

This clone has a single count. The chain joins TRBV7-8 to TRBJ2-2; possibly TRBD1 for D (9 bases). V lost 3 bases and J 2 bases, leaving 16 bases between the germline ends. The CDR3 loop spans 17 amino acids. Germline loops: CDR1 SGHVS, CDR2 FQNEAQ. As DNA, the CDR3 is TGTGCCAGCAGCTTCCGGGGGGGACAGGGTAACACCGGGGAGCTGTTTTTT. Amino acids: CASSFRGGQGNTGELFF.

CDR3 residues: CASSIGAGFGTEAFF. The CDR3 coding sequence is TGTGCCAGTAGTATAGGGGCGGGGTTCGGCACTGAAGCTTTCTTT. The V gene is TRBV19, the J gene TRBJ1-1, with D uncertain. The CDR3 is 15 residues long. CDR1 and CDR2 from the germline V gene are LNHDA and SQIVND (reference sequence). The V gene lost 1 base and the J gene lost 4 bases, with 13 bases spanning the gap.

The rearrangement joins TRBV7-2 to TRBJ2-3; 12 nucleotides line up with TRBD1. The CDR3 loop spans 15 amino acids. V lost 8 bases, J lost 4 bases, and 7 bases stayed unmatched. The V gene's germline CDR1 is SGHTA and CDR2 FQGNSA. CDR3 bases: TGTGCCAGCGGACGGGACAGGGGGCGCGCAGATACGCAGTATTTT. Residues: CASGRDRGRADTQYF.

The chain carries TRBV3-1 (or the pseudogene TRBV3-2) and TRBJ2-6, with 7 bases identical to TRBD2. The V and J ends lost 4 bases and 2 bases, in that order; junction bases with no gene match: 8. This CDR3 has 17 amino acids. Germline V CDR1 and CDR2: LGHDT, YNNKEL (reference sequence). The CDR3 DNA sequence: TGTGCCAGCAGCCCCCTCAGGCGGGGGACTGGGGCCAACGTCCTGACTTTC. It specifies CASSPLRRGTGANVLTF.

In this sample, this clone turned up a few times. The CDR3 protein is CASSLGTTSGEQYF. In nucleotides, the CDR3 is TGTGCCAGCAGCTTAGGCACGACCAGCGGCGAGCAGTACTTC. The V call is TRBV7-9, the J call TRBJ2-7; D is perhaps TRBD2 (5 bases). There are 14 residues in the CDR3. The germline V gene has CDR1 SEHNR and CDR2 FQNEAQ (reference sequence). Trimming left V 1 base short and J 6 bases short, with 13 bases between.

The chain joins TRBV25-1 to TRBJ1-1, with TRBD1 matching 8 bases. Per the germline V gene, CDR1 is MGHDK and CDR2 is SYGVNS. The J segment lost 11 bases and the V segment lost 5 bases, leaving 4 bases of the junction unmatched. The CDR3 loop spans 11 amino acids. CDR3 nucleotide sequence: TGTGCCAGCAGTCAGGACAGGGACGCTTTCTTT. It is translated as CASSQDRDAFF. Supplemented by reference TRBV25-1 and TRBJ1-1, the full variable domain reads EADIYQTPRYLVIGTGKKITLECSQTMGHDKMYWYQQDPGMELHLIHYSYGVNSTEKGDLSSESTVSRIRTEHFPLTLESARPSHTSQYLCASSQDRDAFFGQGTRLTVV.

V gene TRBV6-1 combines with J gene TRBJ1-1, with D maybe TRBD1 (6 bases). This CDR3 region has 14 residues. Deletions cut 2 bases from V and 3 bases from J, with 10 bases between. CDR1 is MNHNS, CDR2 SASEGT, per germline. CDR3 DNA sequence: TGTGCCAGCAGTGAAAGGCAGGGGTACACTGAAGCTTTCTTT. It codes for CASSERQGYTEAFF.